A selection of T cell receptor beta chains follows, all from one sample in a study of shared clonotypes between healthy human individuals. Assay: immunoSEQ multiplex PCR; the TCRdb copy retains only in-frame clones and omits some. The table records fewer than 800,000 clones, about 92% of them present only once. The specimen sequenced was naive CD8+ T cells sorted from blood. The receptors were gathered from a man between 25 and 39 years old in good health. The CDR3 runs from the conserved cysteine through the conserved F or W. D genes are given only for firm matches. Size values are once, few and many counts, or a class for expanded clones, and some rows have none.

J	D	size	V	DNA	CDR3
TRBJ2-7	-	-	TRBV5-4	TGTGCCAGCAGCTTGAACACAGAGTACTACGAGCAGTACTTC	CASSLNTEYYEQYF
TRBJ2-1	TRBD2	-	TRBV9	TGTGCCAGCAATGAGGGGGCTAGCGGGAGGATTGAGCAGTTCTTC	CASNEGASGRIEQFF
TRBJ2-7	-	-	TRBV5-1	TGCGCCAGCAGCTGGGGCCTGGGATACGAGCAGTACTTC	CASSWGLGYEQYF
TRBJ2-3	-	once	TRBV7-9	TGTGCCAGCAGGGTTCAGGGTACAGATACGCAGTATTTT	CASRVQGTDTQYF
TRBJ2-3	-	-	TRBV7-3	TGTGCCAGCAGGGACAGTAACACAGATACGCAGTATTTT	CASRDSNTDTQYF
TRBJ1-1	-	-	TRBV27	TGTGCCAGCAGTTTAGGTACTGAAGCTTTCTTT	CASSLGTEAFF
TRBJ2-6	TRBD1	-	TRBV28	TGTGCCAGCAGTTTATCACAGGGGACCGACTCTGGGGCCAACGTCCTGACTTTC	CASSLSQGTDSGANVLTF
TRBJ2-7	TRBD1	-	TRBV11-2	TGTGCCAGCAGCTTAGCAGACAGGGGAGTATCCTACGAGCAGTACTTC	CASSLADRGVSYEQYF
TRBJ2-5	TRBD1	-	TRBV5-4	TGTGCCAGCCGGGACAGGGGGTCGCAAGAGACCCAGTACTTC	CASRDRGSQETQYF
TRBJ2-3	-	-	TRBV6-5	TGTGCCAGCAGTTACTCCAGCGGCACAGATACGCAGTATTTT	CASSYSSGTDTQYF
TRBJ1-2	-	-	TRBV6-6	TGTGCCAGCGGGCACTCAGTTAACTATGGCTACACCTTC	CASGHSVNYGYTF